This TCR beta chain is drawn from a study of technical replicates of blood from several donors. With regard to this clone: The same CDR3 is also encoded by other DNA sequences in this sample.

Measured with immunoSEQ multiplex PCR; TCRdb has only the in-frame clones, and not every one. The profile covers 70,000 to 85,000 clones, with 80% to 95% appearing a single time and roughly 0.36% taken by the ten largest. The CDR3 is made up of 13 amino acids. CDR1 and CDR2 (germline): SGHVS, FNYEAQ. Trimming pared 1 base from V and 3 bases from J, leaving 7 bases between. This clonotype originated in a human donor in good health. Sequencing was performed on T cells isolated from PBMCs. The V call is TRBV7-6, the J call TRBJ2-7, with unresolved D. The chain's CDR3 is CASSLGPNYEQYF. The CDR3 DNA reads as TGTGCCAGCAGCTTAGGGCCGAACTACGAGCAGTACTTC.